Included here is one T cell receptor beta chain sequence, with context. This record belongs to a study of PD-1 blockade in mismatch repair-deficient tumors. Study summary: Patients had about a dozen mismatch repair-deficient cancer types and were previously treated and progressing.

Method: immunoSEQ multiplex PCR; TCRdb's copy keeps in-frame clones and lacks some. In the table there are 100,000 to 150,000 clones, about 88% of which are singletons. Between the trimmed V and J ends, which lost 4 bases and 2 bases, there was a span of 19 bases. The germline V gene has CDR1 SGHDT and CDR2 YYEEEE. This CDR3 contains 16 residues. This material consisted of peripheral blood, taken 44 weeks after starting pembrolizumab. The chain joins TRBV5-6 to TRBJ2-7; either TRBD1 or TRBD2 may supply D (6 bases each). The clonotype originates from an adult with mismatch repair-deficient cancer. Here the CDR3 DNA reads TGTGCCAGCAGCCAAGACGGGGGCGGGACAACCTACGAGCAGTACTTC. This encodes CASSQDGGGTTYEQYF.